This TCR beta chain was captured in a study of OX40 agonist ivuxolimab in advanced cancers. Study-wide context: It was permissible to have had prior anti-PD-1, anti-PD-L1 or anti-CTLA-4 therapy, and 40% had some.

Study outcomes and limitations: Within 6 weeks, CD4+ and CD8+ blood T cells expanded clonally at 0.1 to 3.0 mg/kg. There were, on average, more expanded clones in CD8+ T cells than in CD4+.

Clones were sequenced by immunoSEQ multiplex PCR, and TCRdb holds only the in-frame ones, with some missing. The sample has tens of thousands of clones, around nine tenths seen once. Notes on this clone: Antigen specificity is unknown.

CDR1 and CDR2 from the germline V gene are PRHDT and FYEKMQ (reference sequence). This CDR3 is built from 15 residues. The V and J ends lost 5 bases and 5 bases respectively, with 19 bases between them. The study sampled blood at baseline, cycle 4 day 1, and cycle 7 day 1. This chain uses TRBV13 with TRBJ2-7; D ambiguous. The sequencing here drew on CD4+ or CD8+ T cells sorted from blood, taken in a trial of the OX40 agonist ivuxolimab. The receptor's source is an adult with an advanced solid tumor such as melanoma, head and neck, liver or kidney cancer. The CDR3 spells CASSLRLSQFDEQYF. The CDR3 nucleotides read TGTGCCAGCAGCCTCCGACTGAGCCAGTTCGACGAGCAGTACTTC.